These 21 T cell receptor beta chains were sequenced from one sample in a study of blood T cell repertoires in COVID-19. The repertoire was sequenced with immunoSEQ multiplex PCR; TCRdb's copy has only in-frame clones and lacks some. The profile shows about 260,000 clones, just under 90% of them singletons. The sample consisted of PBMCs or T cells enriched from blood (not recorded which). All receptors derive from a man aged 45-65 years who had been exposed to COVID-19.

This clone was seen just once. V and J are TRBV18 and TRBJ2-1, with 7 bases identical to TRBD2. V was pared by 5 bases and J by 9 bases, with 13 bases of the junction left unmatched. The CDR3 has 15 amino acids. Germline-derived CDR1 and CDR2 are KGHSH and LQKENI. The CDR3 spells CASSMWEGRVGEQFF. In nucleotides, the CDR3 is TGTGCCAGCTCAATGTGGGAGGGCCGCGTAGGTGAGCAGTTCTTC. The full variable domain, completed using reference TRBV18 and TRBJ2-1, is NAGVMQNPRHLVRRRGQEARLRCSPMKGHSHVYWYRQLPEEGLKFMVYLQKENIIDESGMPKERFSAEFPKEGPSILRIQQVVRGDSAAYFCASSMWEGRVGEQFFGPGTRLTVL.

The CDR3 is CATSRDPRGLYNSPLHF. The CDR3, as DNA: TGTGCCACCAGCAGAGATCCAAGGGGACTGTATAATTCACCCCTCCACTTT. The chain is built from TRBV15 and TRBJ1-6, with a tentative D call TRBD1 (5 bases). The CDR3 is made up of 17 amino acids. V lost 0 bases and J lost 4, with 13 bases in between. Germline lookup yields CDR1 LNHNV and CDR2 YYDKDF (reference sequence).

This sequence joins TRBV27 and TRBJ1-6; no definite D call. V shed 10 bases and J shed 10 bases, with 17 bases lying between them. The germline V gene encodes CDR1 MNHEY and CDR2 SMNVEV (reference sequence). This CDR3 comprises 13 residues. The chain's CDR3 is CATADYVDSPLHF. For the CDR3, the DNA is TGTGCCACCGCCGACTACGTTGACTCACCCCTCCACTTT.

A single count supports this clone. V gene TRBV11-2 combines with J gene TRBJ2-3; D is perhaps TRBD1 (6 bases). The length of the CDR3 is 14 residues. With 4 bases removed from V and 5 bases from J, the gap between germline ends came to 13 bases. Germline V lookup: CDR1 SGHAT, CDR2 FQNNGV. As DNA, the CDR3 is TGTGCCAGCAGCTCCTTGAGGGGGAAAGATACGCAGTATTTT. This codes for CASSSLRGKDTQYF.

The chain recombines TRBV6-5 with TRBJ2-2, with 10 nucleotides matching TRBD1. The J segment lost 5 bases and the V segment lost 6 bases, leaving 6 bases of the junction unmatched. The CDR3 runs to 15 residues. Germline V gene lookup returns CDR1 MNHEY and CDR2 SVGAGI. CDR3 loop: CASSRDRGWTGELFF. Written as DNA, the CDR3 is TGTGCCAGCAGCCGGGACAGGGGTTGGACCGGGGAGCTGTTTTTT.

V and J are TRBV7-6 and TRBJ2-3, with TRBD1 as a possible D gene (6 bases). This CDR3 has 17 residues. Trimming removed 8 bases from V and 2 bases from J, with 23 bases in between. CDR1 SGHVS and CDR2 FNYEAQ come from the germline V gene. CDR3 coding DNA: TGTGCCAGCGCACTCCGGGACAAAATTTGGGCCACAGATACGCAGTATTTT. It specifies CASALRDKIWATDTQYF.

This rearrangement joins TRBV2 to TRBJ1-1; a weak D match, TRBD1 (6 bases). V lost 7 bases, J lost 10 bases, and 13 bases lay in between. Germline values: CDR1 SNHLY, CDR2 FYNNEI. This CDR3 has 11 amino acids. CDR3 bases: TGTGCCAGCAAGGGGGGGGGCACAGCTTTCTTT. Translation: CASKGGGTAFF.

In its sample, this clone was seen a few times. V and J are TRBV11-2 and TRBJ2-2; the D is unclear. Trimming cost V 7 bases and J 3 bases, with 15 bases left between them. The V gene's germline CDR1 is SGHAT and CDR2 FQNNGV. The CDR3 totals 15 residues. The CDR3 nucleotides read TGTGCCAGCACCCCGTCGGGTCCTTACACCGGGGAGCTGTTTTTT. Encoded protein: CASTPSGPYTGELFF.

The chain recombines TRBV27 with TRBJ2-1; possibly TRBD2 for D (6 bases). The germline gives CDR1 MNHEY, CDR2 SMNVEV (reference sequence). V shed 3 bases and J shed 13 bases, with 13 bases lying between them. There are 12 residues in the CDR3. CDR3 amino acids: CASSLEGTHQFF. The CDR3, as DNA: TGTGCCAGCAGTTTGGAGGGAACACACCAGTTCTTC.

The gene calls are TRBV2 and TRBJ1-5; 10 bases are a match to TRBD1. CDR3 size: 15 residues. The V gene end was trimmed by 4 bases and the J gene end by 8 bases; junction bases not matched to a gene: 8. Germline CDR1 SNHLY, CDR2 FYNNEI. The CDR3 sequence is CASSGGQGYREPQHF. The CDR3 DNA reads TGTGCCAGCAGTGGGGGACAGGGGTATCGGGAGCCCCAGCATTTT.

J is TRBJ2-5 and V is TRBV5-1; the match to TRBD1 covers 8 bases. The CDR3 is made up of 13 amino acids. Trimming at V came to 3 bases and at J to 4 bases, leaving 2 bases not matched to a gene. CDR1 SGHRS and CDR2 YFSETQ come from the germline V gene. CDR3 coding DNA: TGCGCCAGCAGCTCCGGACAGGGAGAGACCCAGTACTTC. Protein sequence: CASSSGQGETQYF.

The V gene is TRBV6-5, the J gene TRBJ1-3, with D unresolved. The CDR3 runs to 14 residues. V was pared by 7 bases and J by 12 bases, with 22 bases between. The germline gives CDR1 MNHEY, CDR2 SVGAGI. The CDR3 protein is CASTSFTAGGHIYF. The CDR3 nucleotides read TGTGCCAGCACCTCATTTACGGCTGGAGGCCACATATATTTT.

There are a few counts of this clone. The V and J genes are TRBV5-1 and TRBJ1-5; 9 positions match TRBD1. The V gene end was trimmed by 2 bases and the J gene end by 3 bases; junction bases not matched to a gene: 9. The CDR3 extends over 17 amino acids. Germline CDR1 reads SGHRS; CDR2 reads YFSETQ. CDR3 bases: TGCGCCAGCAGCTTAGGGACAGGGAACCCATCCAATCAGCCCCAGCATTTT. Amino acids: CASSLGTGNPSNQPQHF.

This sequence joins TRBV3-1 (or the pseudogene TRBV3-2) and TRBJ2-7; 14 bases fit TRBD2. This CDR3 has 16 amino acids. J gave up 5 bases and V 4 bases, and 7 bases lay outside the gene matches. Germline loops: CDR1 LGHDT, CDR2 YNNKEL (reference sequence). The CDR3 nucleotides read TGTGCCAGCAGCCGGGGACTAGCGGGGGCTGGGAACGAGCAGTACGTC. The encoded protein is CASSRGLAGAGNEQYV.

This chain uses TRBV7-2 with TRBJ2-1; 7 bases are shared with TRBD2. The CDR3 totals 16 residues. Germline-derived CDR1 and CDR2 are SGHTA and FQGNSA. The J segment lost 1 base and the V segment lost 1 base, leaving 4 bases of the junction unmatched. This CDR3 reads CASSLGPSGSYNEQFF. CDR3 DNA sequence: TGTGCCAGCAGCTTAGGGCCTAGCGGATCCTACAATGAGCAGTTCTTC. The full variable domain, its missing parts supplied by reference TRBV7-2 and TRBJ2-1, is GAGVSQSPSNKVTEKGKDVELRCDPISGHTALYWYRQSLGQGLEFLIYFQGNSAPDKSGLPSDRFSAERTGGSVSTLTIQRTQQEDSAVYLCASSLGPSGSYNEQFFGPGTRLTVL.

This clone came up once. The chain uses TRBV19 and TRBJ1-1; TRBD1 matches at 8 bases. Germline V lookup: CDR1 LNHDA, CDR2 SQIVND (reference sequence). The V and J ends lost 6 bases and 8 bases, in that order; junction bases with no gene match: 8. The CDR3 totals 13 residues. In DNA, the CDR3 is TGTGCCAGTAGCCAAGACAGGGGTCGGGAAGCTTTCTTT. Residues: CASSQDRGREAFF.

This clone appeared a single time. V usage is TRBV5-1 and J usage is TRBJ2-1, with 7 nucleotides matching TRBD2. CDR1 and CDR2 from the germline V gene are SGHRS and YFSETQ. The CDR3 has 18 amino acids. Trimming took 2 bases from V and 4 from J; bases not matched to a gene: 15. DNA for the CDR3: TGCGCCAGCAGCTTTATTATATCAGGCGGGGGAGAGTACAATGAGCAGTTCTTC. Amino acids: CASSFIISGGGEYNEQFF.

CDR3 protein: CASSQEGGDRGQPQHF. CDR3 DNA: TGCGCCAGCAGCCAAGAAGGAGGGGACCGAGGACAGCCCCAGCATTTT. The chain carries TRBV4-1 and TRBJ1-5, with TRBD1 as a possible D gene (5 bases). The CDR3 runs to 16 residues. Germline V gene data show CDR1 as MGHRA and CDR2 as YSYEKL. Trimming left V 0 bases short and J 7 bases short, with 16 bases between.

This chain connects TRBV19 to TRBJ1-5; D is perhaps TRBD1 (5 bases). Germline lookup yields CDR1 LNHDA and CDR2 SQIVND (reference sequence). V lost 7 bases, J lost 4 bases, and 17 bases lay in between. The CDR3 has 15 amino acids. This CDR3 is CASTLFGGVNQPQHF. The DNA for the CDR3 is TGTGCCAGTACCCTTTTTGGGGGGGTAAATCAGCCCCAGCATTTT.

This chain joins TRBV11-2 and TRBJ1-3; D is possibly TRBD1 (6 bases). The CDR3 extends over 16 amino acids. V was cut by 9 bases and J by 1 base, with 19 bases left in between. Germline V gives CDR1 SGHAT, CDR2 FQNNGV. CDR3 sequence: CARCPGRDKSGNTIYF. CDR3 DNA: TGTGCCAGATGCCCCGGAAGGGACAAGTCTGGAAACACCATATATTTT.

The chain uses TRBV5-1 and TRBJ1-2, with 7 bases aligning to TRBD1. The CDR3 loop spans 14 amino acids. Germline V gene sequence: CDR1 SGHRS, CDR2 YFSETQ. After removal of 3 bases from V and 3 bases from J, the junction contained 5 bases not matched to a gene. The CDR3 is CASSSDRTYYGYTF. The CDR3 DNA follows: TGCGCCAGCAGCTCGGACAGGACTTACTATGGCTACACCTTC.